This T cell receptor beta chain is drawn from a study of blood T cell repertoires in COVID-19. Study background: Researchers got acute and convalescent COVID-19 samples from the United States, Italy and Spain. T cells, B-cell-depleted T cells, or PBMCs provided the cDNA or gDNA that served as material.

Sequencing used immunoSEQ multiplex PCR; TCRdb keeps in-frame clones, though not all of them. The sample yields about 14,000 clones, roughly 90% seen once. The germline V gene has CDR1 MGHDK and CDR2 SYGVNS. The CDR3 totals 12 residues. V gave up 7 bases and J gave up 6 bases, with 12 bases separating them. V and J are TRBV25-1 and TRBJ1-2; the D gene is possibly TRBD1 (5 bases). The receptor was derived from a human donor in a cohort sampled during active COVID-19. Specimen: peripheral blood. CDR3 sequence (DNA): TGTGCCAGCAAATCCACAGGCGATGGCTACACCTTC. Its translation is CASKSTGDGYTF.